This T cell receptor beta chain was retrieved from a study of T cells after yellow fever vaccination. The overall study: Fractions of limited cellularity were prepared by means of SMART-Seq v4 Ultra Low Input. Findings and limits, study-wide: A secondary response was less intense yet reached its peak sooner, at day 5 versus 15. CD4 and CD8 compartments shared a small share of clonotypes. A large majority of primary-vaccination clones showed up again after the booster (roughly 95% CD4, 85% to 90% CD8).

TCRdb re-analysed the 5' RACE reads in MiXCR, keeping a single row per CDR3 protein. The sample has 450,000 to 650,000 distinct CDR3 sequences, 21% seen once. On this clonotype itself: Its antigen is unknown.

Germline CDR1 reads DFQATT; CDR2 reads SNEGSKA (reference sequence). The length of the CDR3 is 13 residues. Trimming stripped 6 bases from V and 5 bases from J, with 14 bases between. The clonotype originates from a man younger than 35 who received the YFV17D yellow fever vaccine. The V and J genes are TRBV20-1 and TRBJ1-5; weak D call: TRBD1 (5 bases). Sequencing was performed on PBMCs, taken roughly 20 days after the first yellow fever vaccination. This chain's CDR3 is CSAHSDTDQPQHF. The DNA of the CDR3 is TGCAGTGCCCATTCGGACACTGATCAGCCCCAGCATTTT.